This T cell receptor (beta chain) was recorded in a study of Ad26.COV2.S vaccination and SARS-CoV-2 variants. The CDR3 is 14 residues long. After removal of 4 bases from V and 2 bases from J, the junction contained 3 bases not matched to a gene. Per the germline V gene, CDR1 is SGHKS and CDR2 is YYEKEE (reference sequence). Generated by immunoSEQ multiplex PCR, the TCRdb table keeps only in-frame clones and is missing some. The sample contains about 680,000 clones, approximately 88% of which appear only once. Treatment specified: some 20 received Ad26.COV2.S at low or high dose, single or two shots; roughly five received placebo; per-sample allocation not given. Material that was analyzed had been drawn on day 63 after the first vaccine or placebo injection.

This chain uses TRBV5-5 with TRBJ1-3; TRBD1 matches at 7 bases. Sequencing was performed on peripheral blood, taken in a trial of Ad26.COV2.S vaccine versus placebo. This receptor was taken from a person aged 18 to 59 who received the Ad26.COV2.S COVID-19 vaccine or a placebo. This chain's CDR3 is CASSIDRAGNTIYF. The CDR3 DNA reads TGTGCCAGCAGCATCGACAGGGCTGGAAACACCATATATTTT.